Presented here are 23 T cell receptor beta chains from one specimen sequenced in a study of early T cells in non-severe SARS-CoV-2 infection. TCRdb reanalysed the 5' RACE reads using MiXCR and keeps one entry per CDR3 protein. The sample lists 57,000 or so distinct CDR3 sequences, roughly an eighth seen once, with 4.8% in the top ten. Material: whole blood. Receptors were obtained from an adult who was a healthcare worker with PCR-confirmed SARS-CoV-2 infection or an uninfected control (not recorded which).

This clonotype was detected only a few times. J is TRBJ2-7 and V is TRBV5-8, with 7 bases lining up with TRBD1. Germline-derived CDR1 and CDR2 are SGHTS and YDEGEE. The V gene end was trimmed by 7 bases and the J gene end by 2 bases; junction bases not matched to a gene: 6. The CDR3 extends over 13 amino acids. The CDR3 region is CASSRTGPYEQYF. CDR3 nucleotide sequence: TGTGCCAGCTCCCGGACAGGCCCCTACGAGCAGTACTTC.

The V gene is TRBV5-6, the J gene TRBJ2-3, with TRBD2 matching 10 bases. Germline CDR1 SGHDT, CDR2 YYEEEE. The CDR3 is made up of 17 amino acids. Trimming removed 1 base from V and 5 bases from J; junction bases left unmatched: 10. The CDR3 region is CASSLPASGRTGDTQYF. CDR3 DNA: TGTGCCAGCAGCTTGCCGGCTAGCGGGAGAACCGGAGATACGCAGTATTTT.

The table lists this clonotype with a few counts. The V call is TRBV12-5, the J call TRBJ2-6, with D unresolved. In germline, CDR1 is LGHNT, CDR2 FRNRAP. The CDR3 loop spans 19 amino acids. Trimming stripped 0 bases from V and 0 bases from J, with 15 bases between. The CDR3 loop is CASGLVLGIYDSGANVLTF. The CDR3 DNA is TGTGCTAGTGGTTTGGTACTCGGCATCTACGACTCTGGGGCCAACGTCCTGACTTTC.

This clonotype was seen a handful of times. The chain is built from TRBV30 and TRBJ1-5, with D tentatively TRBD1 (5 bases). The V and J ends lost 2 bases and 5 bases respectively, with 16 bases between them. The CDR3 extends over 15 amino acids. Germline CDR1 GTSNPN, CDR2 SVGIG (reference sequence). The CDR3 spells CAWSTGASYYQPQHF. CDR3 in DNA: TGTGCCTGGAGTACCGGGGCCTCTTACTATCAGCCCCAGCATTTT.

This clonotype appeared many times. The chain joins TRBV24-1 to TRBJ1-1; 7 nucleotides align to TRBD1. CDR3 length equals 14 residues. Germline V gene sequence: CDR1 KGHDR, CDR2 SFDVKD. Germline trimming cut 10 bases from V and 1 base from J; bases unmatched to any gene: 8. The CDR3 DNA reads TGTGCCACGGCCCCCGGGACAGAGAACACTGAAGCTTTCTTT. Its translation: CATAPGTENTEAFF.

In this sample, this clonotype turned up a few times. DNA of the CDR3: TGTGCCAGCAGTAAGCGCCATACAGGGGGAAACACTGAAGCTTTCTTT. Its translation is CASSKRHTGGNTEAFF. The chain uses TRBV6-5 and TRBJ1-1; 8 nucleotides align to TRBD1. The CDR3 runs to 16 residues. The ends lost 5 bases at V and 2 bases at J; junction bases unmatched: 10. Germline CDR1 is MNHEY and CDR2 is SVGAGI.

This clonotype was observed a few times. Sequence at one end of the junction differs from germline and may be a read error. This chain uses TRBV25-1 with TRBJ2-1; a weak D match, TRBD1 (5 bases). The length of the CDR3 is 16 residues. Germline V gene lookup returns CDR1 MGHDK and CDR2 SYGVNS. DNA for the CDR3: TGTGCCAGCAGATGGGCAGGGAAAGTCGCCTACAATAAGCAGTTCTTC. Its translation: CASRWAGKVAYNKQFF.

This clonotype was seen a handful of times. V gene TRBV5-1 combines with J gene TRBJ2-5; 8 nucleotides match TRBD1. The V and J ends lost 4 bases and 3 bases, in that order; junction bases with no gene match: 5. The germline CDR1 and CDR2 sequences are SGHRS and YFSETQ. The CDR3 is made up of 14 amino acids. The CDR3 DNA reads as TGCGCCAGCAGCCCACCGACAGGGGAAGAGACCCAGTACTTC. This sequence encodes CASSPPTGEETQYF.

This clonotype was counted between two and nine times. This chain uses TRBV29-1 with TRBJ1-2, with D perhaps TRBD1 (5 bases). Germline V gene sequence: CDR1 SQVTM, CDR2 ANQGSEA. V was cut by 4 bases and J by 6 bases, with 15 bases left in between. CDR3 length: 13 amino acids. Here the CDR3 reads CSVGVGGRDGYTF. CDR3 DNA sequence: TGCAGCGTTGGCGTGGGGGGACGGGATGGCTACACCTTC.

The chain has TRBV10-3 and TRBJ1-6; D is ambiguous. The CDR3 length is 13 residues. CDR1 and CDR2 from the germline V gene are ENHRY and SYGVKD. Trimming removed 4 bases at V and 8 bases at J, with 9 bases between. CDR3 DNA: TGTGCCATCAGTGGCAATAAGTATTCACCCCTCCACTTT. It is translated as CAISGNKYSPLHF.

This clonotype was seen a few times. V and J are TRBV11-3 and TRBJ1-1; D gene ambiguous. Trimming left V 0 bases short and J 11 bases short, with 13 bases between. The CDR3 loop spans 13 amino acids. The germline V gene has CDR1 SGHNT and CDR2 YENEEA. The CDR3 DNA reads as TGTGCCAGCAGCTTAGATCCCCGGTCGACCGCTTTCTTT. Its translation is CASSLDPRSTAFF.

This clonotype was detected a few times. This chain links TRBV28 with TRBJ2-3; TRBD2 aligns across 7 bases. Germline V gene lookup returns CDR1 MDHEN and CDR2 SYDVKM. Trimming removed 5 bases from V and 2 bases from J; junction bases left unmatched: 16. CDR3 length equals 18 residues. This CDR3 is CASSPFSSGIVPTDTQYF. The CDR3 nucleotides read TGTGCCAGCAGTCCCTTCTCTAGCGGTATCGTCCCCACAGATACGCAGTATTTT.

This rearrangement joins TRBV7-9 to TRBJ2-2, with unresolved D. Trimming cost V 5 bases and J 4 bases, with 8 bases left between them. The CDR3 consists of 13 residues. Germline CDR1 reads SEHNR; CDR2 reads FQNEAQ (reference sequence). For the CDR3, the DNA is TGTGCCAGCAGCCGTCGGTCCACCGGGGAGCTGTTTTTT. Amino acids: CASSRRSTGELFF.

A remark on this clonotype: This may be a read error: a much more frequent sequence differs by one nucleotide. The chain recombines TRBV19 with TRBJ1-6, with 7 bases fitting TRBD1. The germline V gene encodes CDR1 LNHDA and CDR2 SQIVND (reference sequence). There are 14 residues in the CDR3. The CDR3 DNA is TGTGTCAGTACTACGATGGACAGGTATTCACCCCTCCACTTT. Its protein is CVSTTMDRYSPLHF.

This clonotype came up many times. This chain uses TRBV11-2 with TRBJ2-1; 11 nucleotides align to TRBD2. CDR3 length: 15 residues. CDR1 is SGHAT and CDR2 is FQNNGV in the germline V gene. V trimming: 3 bases; J trimming: 8 bases; junction bases outside the gene matches: 6. This CDR3 is CASSFGSGGADEQFF. CDR3 DNA: TGTGCCAGCAGCTTTGGTAGCGGGGGGGCCGATGAGCAGTTCTTC.

The chain combines TRBV28 with TRBJ2-3; D gene unclear. V dropped 2 bases and J dropped 5 bases, with 5 bases sitting between them. The CDR3 runs 12 residues. Germline CDR1 MDHEN, CDR2 SYDVKM. The CDR3 is CASSLLLDTQYF. The CDR3 DNA follows: TGTGCCAGCAGTTTACTACTAGATACGCAGTATTTT.

This clonotype has a handful of counts. The chain is built from TRBV4-1 and TRBJ2-2; no reliable D call. This CDR3 comprises 16 residues. CDR1 and CDR2 from the germline V gene are MGHRA and YSYEKL. The V gene lost 0 bases and the J gene lost 4 bases, with 12 bases spanning the gap. CDR3 DNA sequence: TGCGCCAGCAGCCAAGAAATAGGGCATTTCACCGGGGAGCTGTTTTTT. Its protein is CASSQEIGHFTGELFF.

This clonotype has just a few counts. A junction end diverges from the germline sequence, so it may reflect a read error. In DNA, the CDR3 is TGCGCCAGCAGCCAAACCGTGACAGGGAACGCTGAAGCTTTCTTT. This translates into CASSQTVTGNAEAFF. This chain connects TRBV4-1 to TRBJ1-1, with 7 bases identical to TRBD1. From germline, CDR1 is MGHRA and CDR2 YSYEKL. The CDR3 runs 15 residues.

This chain links TRBV5-4 with TRBJ1-4; no firm D call. The CDR3 extends over 13 amino acids. The germline V gene encodes CDR1 SGHNT and CDR2 YYREEE (reference sequence). Between the trimmed V and J ends, which lost 7 bases and 8 bases, there was a span of 15 bases. As DNA, the CDR3 is TGTGCCAGCCAAAAGACACGGACGGAAAAACTGTTTTTT. This translates into CASQKTRTEKLFF.

The chain joins TRBV4-2 to TRBJ2-1; D call uncertain. The CDR3 covers 15 residues. The germline V gene encodes CDR1 LGHNA and CDR2 YNFKEQ. Deletions cut 1 base from V and 8 bases from J, with 15 bases between. The CDR3 is CASSQVPLVGYEQFF. Written as DNA, the CDR3 is TGTGCCAGCAGCCAAGTACCTCTAGTGGGGTATGAGCAGTTCTTC.

This chain joins TRBV27 and TRBJ2-7; D remains unclear. The germline V gene has CDR1 MNHEY and CDR2 SMNVEV (reference sequence). Between the trimmed V and J ends, which lost 1 base and 5 bases, there was a span of 15 bases. CDR3 length: 15 residues. The CDR3 is CASSLLATWRHEQYF. CDR3 sequence (DNA): TGTGCCAGCAGTTTATTGGCCACCTGGCGCCACGAGCAGTACTTC.

This clonotype was detected many times. The chain joins TRBV11-3 to TRBJ2-1, with TRBD2 matching 11 bases. CDR3 length: 15 residues. Germline V gene data show CDR1 as SGHNT and CDR2 as YENEEA. V lost 5 bases and J lost 2; bases outside the gene matches: 2. The CDR3 bases are TGTGCCAGCAGCGCGGGACTAGCGGCCTACAATGAGCAGTTCTTC. Translation: CASSAGLAAYNEQFF.

The chain uses TRBV7-9 and TRBJ2-7, with TRBD1 matching over 7 bases. This CDR3 spans 15 amino acids. Germline V gene lookup returns CDR1 SEHNR and CDR2 FQNEAQ (reference sequence). After removal of 2 bases from V and 4 bases from J, the junction contained 8 bases not matched to a gene. CDR3 region: CASSLPRDSVYEQYF. CDR3 bases: TGTGCCAGCAGCTTACCCCGGGACAGCGTATACGAGCAGTACTTC. The complete variable domain, with remaining parts taken from reference TRBV7-9 and TRBJ2-7, reads DTGVSQNPRHKITKRGQNVTFRCDPISEHNRLYWYRQTLGQGPEFLTYFQNEAQLEKSRLLSDRFSAERPKGSFSTLEIQRTEQGDSAMYLCASSLPRDSVYEQYFGPGTRLTVT.